This entry concerns a single T cell receptor (beta chain). Its target is unknown. Primers: 60 Vbeta forward and 13 Jbeta reverse. Data came from immunoSEQ multiplex PCR; TCRdb stores just in-frame clones and leaves some out. The sample contains under 150,000 clones, around 77% of which appear only once. These data belong to a study of cytomegalovirus exposure and HLA in healthy donors. Study background: Prior work identified around 120 million unique TCR beta sequences in around 170 million T cells.

Study-wide results and caveats: TRBV6-2, TRBV6-3 and other indistinguishable V segments were excluded. In vitro work confirmed that three CMV-associated chains recognize CMV antigens.

Germline CDR1 is SNHLY and CDR2 is FYNNEI. CDR3 length: 14 amino acids. Between the trimmed V and J ends, which lost 2 bases and 3 bases, there was a span of 10 bases. The TCR was taken from a woman aged 25-40 years in good health and CMV-seropositive. V is TRBV2 and J is TRBJ2-5; D uncertain. Sequenced sample: PBMCs. Here the CDR3 reads CASSELLAEETQYF. The DNA of the CDR3 is TGTGCCAGCAGTGAATTATTAGCCGAAGAGACCCAGTACTTC.